Given below is one T cell receptor beta chain in context. What antigen it recognizes has not been identified. No qualities accompany the bases; no much larger clone lies one base away. This sample is drawn from a study of cytomegalovirus exposure and HLA in healthy donors (dated by TCRdb to 2017 to 2019). Regarding the complete study: An earlier analysis of about 560 of the donors reported roughly 300 Gb of sequence data and 117 million unique TCR beta sequences obtained from roughly 170 million T cells. An early release that covered 500 to 800 HLA-typed donors contained approximately 300 gigabases of sequencing data and around 80 million unique TCR sequences. Of the approximately 400 genotyped donors, roughly 85% fell in the genetic ancestry cluster associated with self-reported Caucasian donors. The study aimed to test whether cataloging public T cell receptors could reveal signatures of past pathogen exposure. The study profiled the T cell repertoires of more than 500 subjects by immunosequencing and related them to cytomegalovirus serostatus. Along with the roughly 670-subject first cohort, a separate validation cohort of around 120 different subjects was used. High-throughput TCR immunosequencing, statistical association of individual TCRs with disease status, and machine learning were combined to predict cytomegalovirus infection status. A later analysis re-analyzed previously published TCR beta repertoires from 666 donors and added high-resolution HLA genotyping to study TCR occurrence patterns. Rather than drawing on any new phenotypic data, the later analysis identified candidate immune exposures from TCR beta sequences and the way those sequences occurred across donors. An earlier analysis of about 620 of the donors applied high-throughput TCR beta sequencing to assess whether each TCR beta V gene segment acted as functional or pseudogenic. Donor age, sex, ethnicity and CMV serostatus were collected together with the repertoire data. A later genetic analysis took genome-wide SNP genotypes for about 65% of the roughly 670 donors and used that subset as a discovery cohort. All discovery cohort repertoires had been generated using a single sequencing platform. HLA typing covered class I and class II loci at four-digit resolution. The number of typed donors differed by locus: about 629-630 for A, B, C, DRB1 and DQB1; 522 for DQA1; 606 for DPA1; and 400 to 480 for DPB1. A few DR-DQ haplotypes were treated as single units for association and clustering because of strong linkage in the cohort. Among roughly 400 genotyped donors of the cohort, an average of approximately 240,000 unique TCR beta nucleotide sequences was sequenced per donor, of which 15% to 20% were non-productive.

Libraries were built with the immunoSEQ multiplex PCR assay. For the multiplex PCR, a mixture combining 60 forward primers for TCR Vbeta segments and 13 reverse primers for TCR Jbeta segments was used. Amplification of the CDR3 region of rearranged TCR beta genes was performed with a multiplex PCR assay on genomic DNA. On the Illumina HiSeq System, the amplified TCR beta libraries were sequenced as 87-base-pair reads. Processing in the source paper ran as follows. A later analysis counted approximately 84 million unique TCR beta chains across the 690 or so repertoires, and approximately 11 million of these chains were shared by at least two donors. To remove PCR and sequencing errors, raw reads were error-corrected and collapsed into unique sequences using a nearest-neighbor algorithm that merged closely related sequences. To assign V, D and J gene segments, CDR3 sequences were aligned to IMGT reference sequences. For a sequence to be retained, at least a six-nucleotide match to both a V gene segment and a J gene segment was required. Rearrangements were called productive when the CDR3 lacked stop codons and stayed in frame with V and J; all others were non-productive. Following IMGT convention, CDR3 was defined as the stretch from the second conserved V-encoded cysteine to the conserved J-encoded phenylalanine. The earlier analysis of about 500 of the donors excluded sequences that lacked an unambiguous match to a single V gene segment. An earlier analysis of 550 to 650 of the donors classified V segments as functional when productive rearrangements were above 56.7% and as segregating when the standard deviation between donors was above 5%. To diagnose cytomegalovirus status from the catalog of TCR beta chain sequences, a statistical classification framework was built. In a later analysis, V and J genes were assigned by comparing TCR nucleotide sequences against IMGT/GENE-DB human TR gene sequences. In a later analysis, CDR3 sequences and most-parsimonious VDJ recombination scenarios were assigned using the TCRdist pipeline. In a later analysis, every TCR beta chain was defined by the combination of its CDR3 amino acid sequence and its V-gene family, and reads without a unique V-gene family were dropped. To address suspected cross-contamination and a sequencing artifact, a later analysis removed around 600 highly shared, low-generation-probability nucleotide sequences. For each public chain, a later analysis derived a clonal expansion index from normalized ranks of inferred template counts within each repertoire. In a later analysis, generation probabilities were computed with a VDJ recombination model fitted to out-of-frame rearrangements, and the resulting probabilities were checked against IGoR. A later analysis scored TCR-TCR, TCR-HLA and TCR-CMV co-occurrence with hypergeometric tests, applying a repertoire-size bias correction to TCR pairs. False discovery rates were estimated in a later analysis by permuting HLA or CMV assignments 20 times. In a later analysis, co-occurring TCRs were grouped using DBSCAN, and TCRdist sequence similarity was added for clustering within HLA-allele-positive subsets. Repertoires with fewer than 30,000 or more than 120,000 public chains were left out of co-occurrence clustering, as were roughly five repertoires with anomalous nucleotide sharing. This immuneACCESS table, as held by TCRdb, lists in-frame sequences with V and J called but not all clones. Of the missing ones, under half trace to an unresolved V gene in checked studies; the others have no known cause. The V and J calls and clone size come from that table; D and trimming were worked out from the DNA. For this sample the table gives 150,000 or so clones, of which nearly 70% were detected only once. The ten largest clonotypes hold roughly a tenth of the sample.

Study-wide findings and limitations: When HLA alleles, especially DR and DQ, strongly co-occurred, attributing TCR associations to individual alleles was difficult. A further reported finding was that TCR beta sequences accurately predicted the HLA-A and HLA-B alleles for most subjects in the first cohort. In a later genetic analysis, fewer N-insertions in productive TCRs were reported among donors in an Asian-associated ancestry cluster than the 666-donor mean. An association between a missense DCLRE1C variant and V-gene and J-gene trimming of TCR beta chains was found in a later genetic analysis and replicated in an independent cohort. For the cohort, immune exposure information was limited to CMV serostatus. A cluster of highly shared sequence variants was judged likely to be a technical artifact of the sequencing pipeline. The 87-base-pair reads could not distinguish some IMGT-functional V segments, including TRBV6-2 and TRBV6-3, so those segments were excluded. Presence/absence analyses assumed roughly uniform sequencing depth across donors, an assumption that may not hold. In both the original and validation cohorts, the classifier was reported to diagnose cytomegalovirus status with high specificity and sensitivity. A later analysis found that HLA-associated TCR beta chains were more clonally expanded and had lower generation probabilities than equally common non-associated chains. In a later analysis, most CMV-associated TCR beta chains were found to appear HLA-restricted, with HLA associations seemingly driven largely by CMV exposure. A total of 164 TCR beta chains were listed by the study as associated with cytomegalovirus. A later analysis reported that several top co-occurrence clusters appeared linked to parvovirus B19, influenza, CMV and Epstein-Barr virus. Because counts were too low, roughly 18 rarely observed V segments, including chromosome 9 orphons, were left out of the earlier analysis of 587 of the donors. Three of the identified cytomegalovirus-associated TCR beta chains were confirmed in vitro to be specific for cytomegalovirus antigens. In this cohort, only TCR beta chains were sequenced, and detectable features were limited by the absence of alpha or paired-chain data. Because HLA typing was unavailable for some donors at each locus, only the typed subset was used in association tests. Correlated functional status among segregating V segments might reflect linkage disequilibrium, but an unknown experimental factor could not be ruled out. While some public TCRs were present in many individuals, most TCR sequences turned up only very rarely across donors. According to the authors, the approach could potentially be generalized to other disease states and immunological phenotypes. A later analysis found that TCR association rates varied across HLA loci, with DRB1 alleles showing the most associated TCRs and HLA-C alleles the fewest. A later analysis associated approximately 17,000 TCR beta sequences with specific HLA alleles at a false discovery rate of 0.05. In an earlier analysis of some 550 of the donors, most TCR beta V segments were observed in productive rearrangements about 87% or about 30% of the time, broadly matching IMGT annotations.

In the germline V gene (reference sequence), CDR1 corresponds to MNHEY and CDR2 to SMNVEV. Including the terminal cysteine and phenylalanine, the CDR3 comprises 14 residues. Only the CDR3 region is kept as DNA, spanning 42 bases read in frame from base 1. Between the V and J ends, shortened by 2 bases and 2 bases respectively, the junction contains 6 bases. The cohort consisted of 666 healthy bone marrow donors. All cohort members were sampled while nominally healthy, although unrecorded immune exposures were likely present. The donor tested CMV seropositive and was one of the 289 seropositive cohort members. A peripheral blood sample was collected from each donor, and TCR beta sequencing was performed on peripheral blood mononuclear cells. Genomic DNA was extracted from the blood cell samples with the Qiagen DNeasy Blood Extraction Kit.

In this chain, TRBV27 is recombined with TRBJ2-2, with no reliable assignment of the D segment. Sequencing used PBMCs. This sequence originates from a man aged 30 to 45 in good health and CMV-seropositive. The nucleotides read TGTGCCAGCAGTTTACAGATAAACACCGGGGAGCTGTTTTTT. This sequence encodes CASSLQINTGELFF.